This T cell receptor beta chain was observed in a study of T cell repertoires in MIS-A myocarditis. Generated by immunoSEQ multiplex PCR, the TCRdb table keeps only in-frame clones and is missing some. The sample has around 6,000 clones; roughly 80% are singletons. Germline values: CDR1 SGDLS, CDR2 YYNGEE. This CDR3 is 14 amino acids long. V was clipped by 2 bases and J by 0 bases, with 5 bases between them. The source material was interventricular septum heart tissue obtained at autopsy. This rearrangement joins TRBV9 to TRBJ1-4; D gene uncertain. The receptor comes from a man aged 18-30 years with fulminant myocarditis from multisystem inflammatory syndrome in adults (MIS-A) after COVID-19. The CDR3, as DNA: TGTGCCAGCAGCGTGGACTCAACTAATGAAAAACTGTTTTTT. Amino acids: CASSVDSTNEKLFF.